Given below is one T cell receptor (beta chain) in context. Its antigen has not been determined. This entry belongs to a study of monozygotic twins with inflammatory bowel disease (dated by TCRdb to between 2018 and 2021). Broadly, across the study: The full study comprised around 28 monozygotic twin pairs: nine German pairs (four IBD-concordant, five IBD-discordant) and 19 IBD-discordant Danish pairs. The search for disease-associated traits relied mainly on comparing, within discordant pairs, IBD patients with their genetically identical healthy co-twins. Each individual had, on average, about 151 000 unique TCRalpha sequences and 181 000 unique TCRbeta sequences available for analysis. Study-level results and caveats: Differing immunosuppressive treatments among patients may have added background noise and inter-individual variability to the repertoires. Distinction between different T cell subtypes could not be achieved in the analysis. No single strong signal or clonotype linked to IBD turned up in the results, so the idea that one exists was not supported. Repertoire similarity did not differ between concordant and discordant twins, which could be due to limited statistical power. A decrease in TCRbeta repertoire diversity, as measured by inverse Simpson index, was observed in IBD patients compared with their healthy co-twins. IBD patients shared fewer clonotypes with other individuals than healthy twins did, most markedly in patients showing signs of disease activity.

From each donor, a roughly 2.7 ml peripheral blood sample was drawn into PAXgene tubes and stored at -80 degrees C. Without any T cell sorting, total RNA was extracted from whole blood using the PAXgene blood miRNA kit on an automated QIAcube. Peripheral blood from monozygotic twin pairs concordant or discordant for inflammatory bowel disease was subjected to deep TCRalpha and TCRbeta repertoire profiling with unique molecular barcoding. Smoking habits were recorded for all twin pairs, and individuals were classified as current, former or never smokers. According to the germline V gene, CDR1 reads SGHRS and CDR2 reads YFSETQ. CDR3 length: 15 amino acids, cysteine to phenylalanine. The DNA is unrecorded. Libraries were constructed by 5' RACE. Each TCR library was prepared from about 3.5 ug of total RNA. For each sample, cDNA was synthesized in eight separate reactions using SMARTScribe reverse transcriptase. During cDNA synthesis, unique molecular identifiers containing a 6-nucleotide sample barcode were introduced by template switching. Amplification of TCRalpha and TCRbeta cDNA involved two nested PCRs of around 15 and 9 cycles, and each PCR was followed by bead purification. Before amplification, the cDNA was both treated with uracil DNA-glycosylase and purified with the QIAquick PCR purification kit. The second PCR added Illumina TruSeq-compatible adapters along with sample-specific barcodes. TapeStation and Qubit were used to check library quality and concentration, and approximately 5.5 ng of each library went into the pool. The pooled libraries were sequenced with 2 x 100 bp reads and custom sequencing primers on an Illumina HiSeq2500 single-index Rapid Run. Per the original workflow: PCR and sequencing errors were corrected by UMI-based consensus assembly using MiGEC version 1.2.6. V(D)J alignment, clonotype assembly and CDR3 extraction were performed with MiXCR version 2.1.1. Normalisation of gene usage, clonotype sharing and MAIT/NKT TCR abundance was achieved by analysing the top 1000, 10 000 and 20 000 clonotypes per sample. After downsampling to 27 000 UMIs, diversity was calculated as the inverse Simpson index using the vegan R package. Paired Mann-Whitney U tests were applied to discordant twin pairs, with Benjamini-Hochberg correction for multiple testing. TCRdb reprocessed the reads, and each CDR3 protein sequence is entered once, without DNA. TCRdb, not the original authors, processed these V and J calls. In this sample's table one finds over 200,000 distinct CDR3 sequences. The ten largest clones represent 1.6% of the sample.

The chain links TRBV5-1 with TRBJ1-2; TCRdb's assignment of TRBD1 cannot be checked, as there is no DNA. The sequenced sample was blood. The sequence derives from a human donor with ulcerative colitis or Crohn's disease, or a healthy co-twin of an affected twin (not recorded which). CDR3 protein: CASSLVPGDNYGYTF. When the CDR3 is completed using the reference TRBV5-1 and TRBJ1-2 genes on either side, the full variable domain is KAGVTQTPRYLIKTRGQQVTLSCSPISGHRSVSWYQQTPGQGLQFLFEYFSETQRNKGNFPGRFSGRQFSNSRSEMNVSTLELGDSALYLCASSLVPGDNYGYTFGSGTRLTVV.